Shown below are 10 T cell receptor beta chains from a single sample sequenced in a study of shared clonotypes between healthy human individuals. The protocol was immunoSEQ multiplex PCR, while the TCRdb copy is restricted to in-frame clones and leaves out a portion. The sample shows 2 million to 2.5 million clones, around 95% of them seen only once. Sequencing used naive CD4+ T cells sorted from blood. As to subset: CD45RA+ positively selected. The receptors come from a man younger than 30 in good health.

This clone occurred once. V gene TRBV9 combines with J gene TRBJ1-2; no clear D gene. Trimming removed 0 bases from V and 6 bases from J, with 15 bases in between. Germline-derived CDR1 and CDR2 are SGDLS and YYNGEE. The CDR3 is 15 amino acids. This CDR3 reads CASSVGQFDTNGYTF. The CDR3 DNA reads TGTGCCAGCAGCGTAGGCCAATTTGACACTAATGGCTACACCTTC.

The chain couples TRBV2 to TRBJ1-4, with D possibly TRBD1 on 5 matching bases. V lost 7 bases to trimming and J lost 2 bases, with 17 bases between them. CDR1 is SNHLY, CDR2 FYNNEI, per germline. This CDR3 spans 16 amino acids. CDR3 nucleotides: TGTGCCAGCACCGCCGGGGGGGGATCGACTAATGAAAAACTGTTTTTT. Protein product: CASTAGGGSTNEKLFF.

CDR3 nucleotide sequence: TGTGCCATCAGTGGGGGACTACGTTGGGATGAGCAGTTCTTC. It yields the protein CAISGGLRWDEQFF. The V and J genes are TRBV10-3 and TRBJ2-1; TRBD2 agrees at 7 bases. Germline lookup yields CDR1 ENHRY and CDR2 SYGVKD. CDR3 length equals 14 residues. Trimming removed 4 bases from V and 8 bases from J; junction bases left unmatched: 8.

V is TRBV10-3 and J is TRBJ2-2; possible D gene TRBD1, 6 bases. The CDR3 contains 16 residues. V shed 8 bases and J shed 1 base, with 17 bases lying between them. CDR1 is ENHRY and CDR2 is SYGVKD in the germline V gene. The CDR3 DNA follows: TGTGCCATCCAAACCACACAGGGATTGAACACCGGGGAGCTGTTTTTT. It is translated as CAIQTTQGLNTGELFF.

This clone showed up just once. The J gene is TRBJ2-3, the V gene TRBV30; maybe TRBD2 (6 bases). This CDR3 comprises 13 residues. Trimming pared 1 base from V and 9 bases from J, leaving 14 bases between. The germline gives CDR1 GTSNPN, CDR2 SVGIG (reference sequence). The CDR3 protein is CAWSAGSSGTQYF. The CDR3 coding sequence is TGTGCCTGGAGTGCTGGTTCAAGCGGGACGCAGTATTTT.

V and J are TRBV6-6 and TRBJ1-2; D possibly corresponds to TRBD1 (6 bases). Trimming removed 4 bases from V and 0 bases from J, with 12 bases in between. The CDR3 has 15 amino acids. Germline CDR1 reads MNHNY; CDR2 reads SVGAGI (reference sequence). The CDR3 DNA follows: TGTGCCAGCAGTTCCACGTGGACAGCTAACTATGGCTACACCTTC. It codes for CASSSTWTANYGYTF.

The chain carries TRBV4-1 and TRBJ2-2; 13 bases line up with TRBD2. The CDR3 totals 18 residues. Germline CDR1 is MGHRA and CDR2 is YSYEKL. The V and J ends lost 4 bases and 4 bases, in that order; junction bases with no gene match: 9. The CDR3 reads CASSPRTSGSLVTGELFF. The CDR3 DNA reads TGCGCCAGCAGCCCCAGGACTAGCGGGAGTTTAGTCACCGGGGAGCTGTTTTTT.

V usage is TRBV30 and J usage is TRBJ2-3, with 8 bases aligning to TRBD1. Per germline, CDR1 GTSNPN and CDR2 SVGIG (reference sequence). CDR3 length: 15 amino acids. V gave up 3 bases and J gave up 3 bases; unmatched junction bases: 8. Here the CDR3 DNA reads TGTGCCTGGAGCCTACGGAACAGGGGGACAGATACGCAGTATTTT. This codes for CAWSLRNRGTDTQYF.

CDR3 sequence: CASSHGTAFNEQFF. The CDR3 DNA reads TGCGCCAGCAGTCATGGGACAGCATTCAATGAGCAGTTCTTC. This chain connects TRBV5-1 to TRBJ2-1; 7 bases are shared with TRBD1. CDR1 SGHRS and CDR2 YFSETQ come from the germline V gene. The CDR3 totals 14 residues. V shed 5 bases, J shed 6 bases, and the junction held 8 bases outside the gene matches.

The chain carries TRBV5-1 and TRBJ1-6; D is unresolved. This CDR3 is 14 amino acids long. The germline gives CDR1 SGHRS, CDR2 YFSETQ. V shed 0 bases and J shed 8 bases, with 9 bases lying between them. CDR3 in DNA: TGCGCCAGCAGCTTGGATATATCGGATTCACCCCTCCACTTT. The encoded protein is CASSLDISDSPLHF.